This entry features one T cell receptor (beta chain) sequence. Clones were sequenced by immunoSEQ multiplex PCR, and TCRdb holds only the in-frame ones, with some missing. The sample records 400,000 to 450,000 clones, 90% being singletons. Cohort 3 recovery required two negative PCRs, clearance, or symptom resolution. This sample is drawn from a study of blood T cell repertoires in COVID-19. The overall study: COVID-19 samples, acute and convalescent, were from the United States, Italy and Spain. In each case, the material was cDNA or gDNA derived from T cells, B-cell-depleted T cells, or PBMCs.

This CDR3 is built from 15 residues. The chain links TRBV21-1 to TRBJ1-4; TRBD1 was called by the table and not checked on the DNA. TRBV21-1 is a pseudogene locus. Specimen: PBMCs or T cells enriched from blood (not recorded which). The clonotype was recovered from a man younger than 35 who had recovered from COVID-19. As DNA, the CDR3 is TGTGCCAGCAGCAGGGCGACAGGCCTTAATGAAAAACTGTTTTTT. This sequence encodes CASSRATGLNEKLFF.